This TCR beta chain was retrieved from a study (dated by TCRdb to the mid-2010s). Regarding the research as a whole: The study examined whether tumor-infiltrating Tregs in breast cancer are drawn from blood Tregs or arise in situ by conversion from other CD4+ T cell subsets. What the study reported, not specific to this receptor: Rather than covering whole repertoires, validation in the larger cohort was restricted to a single TCR beta V-J rearrangement. The greatest overlap of tumor-infiltrating Treg TCR alpha and beta sequences was observed with tumor naive CD4+ T cells, followed by blood naive CD4+ T cells. The TCR gene usage of tumor memory CD4+ T cells clustered together with blood and lymph node memory CD4+ cells and with lymph node naive CD4+ cells.

Only a few counts were recorded for this clonotype. No cognate antigen has been identified for it. Base quality data are lacking; no much larger clone is found one base away. The memory CD4+ T cell population was isolated based on a CD4+CD45RO+CD25- phenotype. Tregs, naive and memory CD4+ T cells from tumor, blood and ipsilateral draining lymph nodes of a few breast cancer patients underwent full-length TCR alpha and beta sequencing. Ficoll density gradient centrifugation was used to isolate mononuclear cells from either lymph nodes or 45 to 50 ml of peripheral blood. Sorted cell populations were confirmed by FACS to exceed 90% purity. Full-length TCR variable regions were amplified by 5' RACE PCR using constant-region reverse primers, and then by semi-nested PCR using Nested Universal Primer A. The ReliaPrep RNA Cell Miniprep System was used to extract total RNA, which was then reverse transcribed into 5'RACE-ready cDNA with the SMARTer RACE 5'/3' Kit. Multiplex adaptors were used to barcode the full-length TCR alpha and beta libraries, which were then sequenced on an Illumina MiSeq. The source study handled its data this way. Sequencing data were pooled across the five patients for each of nine subset-tissue groups and compared by unsupervised clustering of TCR gene usage. Repertoire similarity was calculated with the Morisita-Horn index, weighting shared sequences by their contribution to each repertoire. In TCRdb, the public reads were trimmed at Q25 with fastp and aligned with MiXCR, with productive beta chains retained. Each entry is one CDR3 protein sequence, shown with its most common DNA and genes. V and J calls and clone size were set by TCRdb, not the authors. The sample includes tens of thousands of distinct CDR3 sequences, with roughly 24% observed a single time. Around 4% of the sample goes to the ten largest clones.

The CDR3 sequence holds 14 residues, the cysteine and phenylalanine included. Only the CDR3 DNA is retained, 42 bases long and in frame from the first base. Sequences DFQATT (CDR1) and SNEGSKA (CDR2) are obtained from the germline V gene (reference sequence). Between the V and J ends, shortened by 0 bases and 6 bases respectively, the junction contains 15 bases. The source is a female donor with breast cancer. Material for sequencing was memory CD4+ T cells sorted from blood. The cell subset or site label of this sample denotes: memory CD4+ T cells, CD4+CD45RO+CD25-. Recombination joined TRBV20-1 with TRBJ2-7, with the D segment identity uncertain. The nucleotide sequence reads as follows: TGCAGTGCTAGAGATCCGGCGACCCCCCTCGAGCAGTACTTC. It translates to CSARDPATPLEQYF.